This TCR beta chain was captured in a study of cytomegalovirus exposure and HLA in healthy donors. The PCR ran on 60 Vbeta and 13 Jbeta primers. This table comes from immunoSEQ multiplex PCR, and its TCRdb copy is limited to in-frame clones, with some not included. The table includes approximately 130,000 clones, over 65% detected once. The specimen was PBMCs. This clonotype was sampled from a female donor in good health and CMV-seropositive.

CDR3 in amino acids: CASSLSTGGTEAFF. DNA of the CDR3: TGTGCCAGCAGCTTATCGACAGGGGGGACTGAAGCTTTCTTT. V and J are TRBV7-9 and TRBJ1-1; 9 bases are a match to TRBD1. Germline V gives CDR1 SEHNR, CDR2 FQNEAQ (reference sequence). CDR3 size: 14 residues. The ends lost 2 bases at V and 5 bases at J; junction bases unmatched: 3.